These 20 T cell receptor beta chains were all obtained from the same sample, sequenced in a study of blood T cell repertoires in COVID-19. Only in-frame clones appear in the TCRdb table, and some are missing; sequencing was by immunoSEQ multiplex PCR. The sample includes approximately 300,000 clones, around nine tenths seen only once; the top ten take approximately 2.4%. Sequences were obtained from PBMCs or T cells enriched from blood (not recorded which). Receptors originate from a woman aged 18-29 years who had recovered from COVID-19.

This clone appeared once. The V call is TRBV9, the J call TRBJ2-1, with 10 bases fitting TRBD1. V dropped 0 bases and J dropped 7; count of bases not matched to a gene: 7. The CDR3 covers 16 residues. Germline V CDR1 and CDR2: SGDLS, YYNGEE. CDR3 in amino acids: CASSVAGQGVGNEQFF. In DNA, the CDR3 is TGTGCCAGCAGCGTAGCTGGACAGGGGGTCGGGAATGAGCAGTTCTTC. The complete variable domain, with remaining parts taken from reference TRBV9 and TRBJ2-1, reads DSGVTQTPKHLITATGQRVTLRCSPRSGDLSVYWYQQSLDQGLQFLIQYYNGEERAKGNILERFSAQQFPDLHSELNLSSLELGDSALYFCASSVAGQGVGNEQFFGPGTRLTVL.

This clone has just a few counts. The V gene is TRBV27, the J gene TRBJ2-4, with 9 bases that match TRBD1. This CDR3 comprises 15 residues. CDR1 and CDR2 (germline): MNHEY, SMNVEV (reference sequence). J was trimmed by 7 bases and V by 6 bases; bases with no gene match: 10. CDR3 in amino acids: CASSSAGTGRNIQYF. For the CDR3, the DNA is TGTGCCAGCAGCTCGGCGGGGACAGGGCGGAACATTCAGTACTTC.

The chain is built from TRBV18 and TRBJ2-5; D is possibly TRBD2 (6 bases). Germline loops: CDR1 KGHSH, CDR2 LQKENI. The V end was cut by 3 bases, the J end by 5 bases, with 25 bases between. The CDR3 loop spans 18 amino acids. CDR3 nucleotide sequence: TGTGCCAGCTCACCTAACTTGGGGGGAACAGGCGACGTGGAGACCCAGTACTTC. Translated: CASSPNLGGTGDVETQYF.

This chain connects TRBV6-1 to TRBJ2-2; no definite D call. Germline lookup yields CDR1 MNHNS and CDR2 SASEGT. The CDR3 has 18 residues. The V and J ends lost 3 bases and 0 bases respectively, with 17 bases between them. In DNA, the CDR3 is TGTGCCAGCAGTGATAAGAGTGGGCTCCCCCCGAACACCGGGGAGCTGTTTTTT. Residues: CASSDKSGLPPNTGELFF.

The chain combines TRBV7-9 with TRBJ1-3; the match to TRBD1 covers 7 bases. Germline V gives CDR1 SEHNR, CDR2 FQNEAQ (reference sequence). The CDR3 has 16 residues. The V segment lost 0 bases and the J segment 0 bases; nucleotides outside the gene matches: 2. The chain's CDR3 is CASSLAEGASGNTIYF. DNA for the CDR3: TGTGCCAGCAGCTTAGCGGAGGGGGCCTCTGGAAACACCATATATTTT.

The genes are TRBV6-4 and TRBJ1-2; the D gene is possibly TRBD1 (5 bases). Germline values: CDR1 MRHNA, CDR2 SNTAGT. The V gene lost 3 bases and the J gene lost 7 bases, with 9 bases spanning the gap. The CDR3 has 12 residues. In DNA, the CDR3 is TGTGCCAGCAGTGAACCAGGGTTTGGCTACACCTTC. Amino acid sequence: CASSEPGFGYTF.

This chain joins TRBV7-2 and TRBJ2-1; 8 bases are a match to TRBD2. CDR1 SGHTA and CDR2 FQGNSA come from the germline V gene. The V gene end was trimmed by 5 bases and the J gene end by 2 bases; junction bases not matched to a gene: 5. The CDR3 totals 15 residues. The CDR3 region is CASSHLAGAYNEQFF. The CDR3 DNA sequence: TGTGCCAGCAGCCACCTAGCGGGTGCCTACAATGAGCAGTTCTTC.

This sequence joins TRBV21-1 and TRBJ2-1; TRBD2 is taken as the D call from the table, unchecked against the DNA. TRBV21-1 is reported as a pseudogene. CDR3 size: 15 residues. The CDR3 bases are TGTGCCAGCGGTTCGACTAGCGGGGTATACAATGAGCAGTTCTTC. This gives the protein CASGSTSGVYNEQFF.

The chain links TRBV18 to TRBJ1-2, with 8 bases fitting TRBD1. This CDR3 is 13 amino acids long. V dropped 3 bases and J dropped 6; count of bases not matched to a gene: 3. Looked up from germline, CDR1 is KGHSH and CDR2 is LQKENI. CDR3 bases: TGTGCCAGCTCACCGATGGACAGGGATGGCTACACCTTC. Residues: CASSPMDRDGYTF.

The chain links TRBV7-6 to TRBJ2-5, with 7 bases fitting TRBD2. Per germline, CDR1 SGHVS and CDR2 FNYEAQ. The trim removed 4 bases at V and 0 bases at J, leaving 8 bases unmatched. The CDR3 extends over 16 amino acids. The CDR3 DNA reads as TGTGCCAGCAGCTCCGCCGGTAGCGGGTACCAAGAGACCCAGTACTTC. Amino acid sequence: CASSSAGSGYQETQYF.

V usage is TRBV4-1 and J usage is TRBJ2-1; tentative D call: TRBD1 (6 bases). The CDR3 runs to 15 residues. Trimming removed 0 bases at V and 8 bases at J, with 14 bases between. Germline V gene lookup returns CDR1 MGHRA and CDR2 YSYEKL. The CDR3 protein is CASSQEGAPIYEQFF. Written as DNA, the CDR3 is TGCGCCAGCAGCCAAGAGGGGGCCCCTATCTATGAGCAGTTCTTC.

The chain recombines TRBV7-3 with TRBJ2-5; D possibly corresponds to TRBD2 (6 bases). The CDR3 is 13 residues long. The V and J ends lost 6 bases and 5 bases respectively, with 13 bases between them. Germline V gives CDR1 SGHTA, CDR2 FQGTGA. CDR3 protein: CASSLGLKETQYF. In DNA form, the CDR3 reads TGTGCCAGCAGTTTGGGACTTAAGGAGACCCAGTACTTC.

This sequence joins TRBV19 and TRBJ2-2; TRBD1 is a possible D gene (6 bases). CDR3 size: 14 residues. Trimming left V 5 bases short and J 6 bases short, with 13 bases between. Looked up from germline, CDR1 is LNHDA and CDR2 is SQIVND (reference sequence). The CDR3: CASSSGQRPGELFF. In DNA, the CDR3 is TGTGCCAGTAGTTCCGGACAGCGCCCCGGGGAGCTGTTTTTT. Supplemented by reference TRBV19 and TRBJ2-2, the full variable domain reads DGGITQSPKYLFRKEGQNVTLSCEQNLNHDAMYWYRQDPGQGLRLIYYSQIVNDFQKGDIAEGYSVSREKKESFPLTVTSAQKNPTAFYLCASSSGQRPGELFFGEGSRLTVL.

CDR3 sequence: CASSLQGEYSYNEQFF. The CDR3 coding sequence is TGTGCCAGCAGCTTACAGGGGGAGTACTCCTACAATGAGCAGTTCTTC. This chain connects TRBV5-6 to TRBJ2-1; the match to TRBD1 covers 8 bases. Looked up from germline, CDR1 is SGHDT and CDR2 is YYEEEE. The V gene end was trimmed by 2 bases and the J gene end by 0 bases; junction bases not matched to a gene: 4. The CDR3 consists of 16 residues.

This chain's CDR3 is CASSESPAGEDNEQFF. The CDR3 coding sequence is TGTGCCAGCAGTGAATCCCCAGCGGGGGAGGACAATGAGCAGTTCTTC. This sequence joins TRBV2 and TRBJ2-1, with 8 bases lining up with TRBD2. Germline CDR1 SNHLY, CDR2 FYNNEI. The trim removed 2 bases at V and 5 bases at J, leaving 8 bases unmatched. This CDR3 has 16 residues.

The chain has TRBV9 and TRBJ2-5; D gene uncertain. Trimming took off 4 bases at V and 5 bases at J, with 18 bases between the two ends. Germline values: CDR1 SGDLS, CDR2 YYNGEE. This CDR3 is 15 amino acids long. CDR3: CASSPDSRPGETQYF. The CDR3, as DNA: TGTGCCAGCAGCCCGGATTCCAGGCCTGGCGAGACCCAGTACTTC.

This clone was seen a few times. The chain employs TRBV3-1 (or the pseudogene TRBV3-2) and TRBJ1-3; TRBD1 might be the D (6 bases). The CDR3 runs to 16 residues. Trimming removed 3 bases from V and 4 bases from J, with 16 bases in between. In germline, CDR1 is LGHDT, CDR2 YNNKEL (reference sequence). As DNA, the CDR3 is TGTGCCAGCAGCCAGGCTTACAGGGTAGGAGGAAACACCATATATTTT. Translating gives CASSQAYRVGGNTIYF.

The chain joins TRBV2 to TRBJ1-1; D uncertain. The CDR3 has 15 residues. The V gene lost 2 bases and the J gene lost 1 base, with 11 bases spanning the gap. CDR1 SNHLY and CDR2 FYNNEI come from the germline V gene. The CDR3 nucleotides are TGTGCCAGCAGTGAAACGTCGGCGGGGAACACTGAAGCTTTCTTT. Protein product: CASSETSAGNTEAFF. Using reference TRBV2 and TRBJ1-1 for the parts outside the CDR3, the full variable domain is EPEVTQTPSHQVTQMGQEVILRCVPISNHLYFYWYRQILGQKVEFLVSFYNNEISEKSEIFDDQFSVERPDGSNFTLKIRSTKLEDSAMYFCASSETSAGNTEAFFGQGTRLTVV.

The table lists this clone with a few counts. The V call is TRBV7-9, the J call TRBJ1-5; tentatively, D is TRBD1 (6 bases). The length of the CDR3 is 14 residues. Per the germline V gene, CDR1 is SEHNR and CDR2 is FQNEAQ (reference sequence). The V end lost 8 bases, the J end lost 1 base, and 12 bases lay between the germline ends. CDR3 in DNA: TGTGCCAGCCCGGACAGAAAAAGCAATCAGCCCCAGCATTTT. Its translation is CASPDRKSNQPQHF.

The V gene is TRBV11-3, the J gene TRBJ1-2, with 7 nucleotides matching TRBD1. Per the germline V gene, CDR1 is SGHNT and CDR2 is YENEEA. The CDR3 extends over 12 amino acids. After removal of 2 bases from V and 6 bases from J, the junction contained 0 bases not matched to a gene. DNA of the CDR3: TGTGCCAGCAGCTTAACAGGGGATGGCTACACCTTC. Translated, it gives CASSLTGDGYTF.